Listed below are T cell receptor beta chains from one sample, sequenced in a study of radiation and T cells in renal cell carcinoma. Repertoires were generated with immunoSEQ multiplex PCR, while TCRdb's copy carries only in-frame clones and drops some. This table has around 99,000 clones, approximately 82% appearing once. The sample consisted of blood, taken from a patient whose treatment included radiotherapy and nephrectomy. The receptors stem from a man between 60 and 70 years old with renal cell carcinoma. Both conserved end residues are trimmed from each CDR3. The D gene is left open where the match is weak. Clone size is not always given. Where it is, it says once, few, many or a class for expanded clones.

clone_size	d_call	j_call	v_call	cdr3_aa
.	.	TRBJ1-3	TRBV10-2	ASSTDNSGNTIY
.	.	TRBJ2-3	TRBV14	ASSQDNRVGTDTQY
medium-sized	.	TRBJ1-1	TRBV4-1	ASSQGGRGGAF
.	.	TRBJ1-5	TRBV7-9	ASSLAGNNQPQH
.	TRBD1	TRBJ2-1	TRBV14	ASSQAGQGRGLQF
.	.	TRBJ2-3	TRBV28	ASTFPGSTDTQY
.	TRBD2	TRBJ2-2	TRBV7-3	ASQRLAGATGELF
few	TRBD1	TRBJ2-1	TRBV28	ASSQTGGAYNEQF
.	TRBD2	TRBJ2-1	TRBV11-2	ASSFTSGAYNEQF
.	TRBD1	TRBJ2-2	TRBV7-8	ASSFRTGGVWLF
.	.	TRBJ2-7	TRBV7-9	ASRTNGGSYEQY
.	.	TRBJ2-7	TRBV7-2	ASRLSGLSSYEQY
.	.	TRBJ2-3	TRBV19	ASSIGQTRTDTQY
.	TRBD1	TRBJ1-4	TRBV30	AWSRTGRTNEKLF
.	TRBD2	TRBJ2-2	TRBV9	ASSFPPTSASDYGELF
.	.	TRBJ1-4	TRBV2	ASTFGPSGEKLF
few	TRBD1	TRBJ2-3	TRBV29-1	SVSDRDGDTQY
once	.	TRBJ1-2	TRBV5-4	ASSLPVGRGAPHYGYT
.	.	TRBJ2-7	TRBV4-3	ASSQGNRAAEQY
once	.	TRBJ1-6	TRBV5-1	ASNPRAAYNSPLH
.	TRBD1	TRBJ2-5	TRBV29-1	SGSGGETETQY
.	.	TRBJ2-4	TRBV29-1	SVVSRAGEDIQY